This T cell receptor (beta chain) was captured by sequencing in a study of PD-L1 blockade in urothelial cancer. Study-level information: Treatment start was followed by blood analysis at 3 weeks (second dose) and again at 6 weeks.

Spiked synthetic TCR analogs estimated absolute template abundance per PCR. TCRdb's table, derived via immunoSEQ multiplex PCR, lists solely in-frame clones and lacks some. The sample holds approximately 91,000 clones, approximately 87% seen once. Time point described: peripheral blood 6 weeks after treatment start. The CDR3 totals 13 residues. Looked up from germline, CDR1 is PRHDT and CDR2 is FYEKMQ (reference sequence). The V gene lost 5 bases and the J gene lost 5 bases, with 12 bases spanning the gap. The clonotype originates from an older man with urothelial cancer. Source: PBMCs, taken around atezolizumab (anti-PD-L1) treatment. The V and J genes are TRBV13 and TRBJ2-5; D not resolved. The DNA of the CDR3 is TGTGCCAGCAGCGACCGTAACGGGGAGACCCAGTACTTC. This codes for CASSDRNGETQYF.